These 14 T cell receptor beta chains came from one sample sequenced in a study of tumor and adjacent non-tumor tissue in lung cancer. Three rounds of nested PCR, following a modified ARM-PCR protocol, produced the TCRbeta library. TCRdb re-derived calls from the multiplex PCR reads in MiXCR, one entry per CDR3 protein. This sample carries 100,000 to 120,000 distinct CDR3 sequences, roughly 84% of them seen once, and the ten largest clones take 20% to 25%. No cell sorting was done before RNA was extracted from the tissue. The sequenced sample consisted of lung tumor tissue. The receptors originated from a man aged 65 to 79 with non-small cell lung cancer.

This clonotype was recorded at least ten times. Since a much larger clone is just one base distant, this may be a read error. This chain uses TRBV10-1 with TRBJ2-2; perhaps TRBD2 as D (5 bases). The CDR3 runs to 14 residues. Germline loops: CDR1 WNHNN, CDR2 SYGVQD (reference sequence). In DNA form, the CDR3 reads TGCGCCAGCAGGGCCCACTCGAGCACCGGGGAGCTGTCTTTT. Translated, it gives CASRAHSSTGELSF.

The chain carries TRBV6-2 or TRBV6-3 and TRBJ2-1; D remains unclear. V dropped 5 bases and J dropped 9 bases, with 14 bases sitting between them. Germline-derived CDR1 and CDR2 are MNHEY and SVGEGT. The CDR3 has 13 residues. The CDR3 here is CASSPKGKGEQFF. CDR3 DNA sequence: TGTGCCAGCAGTCCTAAAGGGAAAGGTGAGCAGTTCTTC.

The chain joins TRBV6-2 or TRBV6-3 to TRBJ1-5; D is perhaps TRBD1 (5 bases). V was clipped by 9 bases and J by 6 bases, with 21 bases between them. Germline loops: CDR1 MNHEY, CDR2 SVGEGT. The CDR3 is made up of 15 amino acids. The CDR3 spells CARTLGPQEGQPQHF. Here the CDR3 DNA reads TGTGCCAGGACCCTGGGGCCCCAAGAGGGTCAGCCCCAGCATTTT.

The chain has TRBV29-1 and TRBJ1-2, with D perhaps TRBD1 (6 bases). Trimming cost V 0 bases and J 11 bases, with 19 bases left between them. Germline V CDR1 and CDR2: SQVTM, ANQGSEA. This CDR3 has 14 amino acids. The CDR3 loop reads CSVEDSVQGSGYTF. The CDR3 DNA reads TGCAGCGTTGAAGATAGTGTACAGGGAAGTGGATACACCTTC. Based on the CDR3 plus reference TRBV29-1 and TRBJ1-2, the full variable domain is SAVISQKPSRDICQRGTSLTIQCQVDSQVTMMFWYRQQPGQSLTLIATANQGSEATYESGFVIDKFPISRPNLTFSTLTVSNMSPEDSSIYLCSVEDSVQGSGYTFGSGTRLTVV.

This clonotype occurred once. A read error may account for a junction end that differs from germline. The V gene is TRBV11-1, the J gene TRBJ1-6; unclear D gene. This CDR3 is built from 12 residues. Germline lookup yields CDR1 SGHAT and CDR2 FQDESV (reference sequence). CDR3 amino acids: CASGLVRPPLHF. In DNA, the CDR3 is TGTGCCAGCGGCTTGGTTCGTCCACCCCTCCACTTT.

The genes are TRBV10-2 and TRBJ2-3; D unclear. Germline loops: CDR1 WSHSY, CDR2 SAAADI. Trimming removed 8 bases at V and 4 bases at J, with 10 bases between. The CDR3 extends over 12 amino acids. The CDR3 region is CASAISSDTQYF. The CDR3, as DNA: TGCGCCAGCGCTATATCCTCAGATACGCAGTATTTT.

Note on this clonotype: The junction and the germline gene differ at one end; a read error may be behind it. The gene calls are TRBV5-1 and TRBJ2-1; possible D gene TRBD2, 5 bases. The V gene's germline CDR1 is SGHRS and CDR2 YFSETQ. The CDR3 consists of 15 residues. DNA for the CDR3: TGCGCCAGAAGCTCCGGACTCTATAATTACAATGAGCAGTTCTTC. Its protein is CARSSGLYNYNEQFF.

Concerning this clonotype itself: The junction differs from germline at one of its ends, possibly a read error. V and J are TRBV4-3 and TRBJ2-7; 7 bases are shared with TRBD2. CDR1 is LGHNA, CDR2 YSLEER, per germline. This CDR3 has 16 residues. The CDR3: CASNQDLQTSSYDQYF. CDR3 DNA: TGCGCCAGCAACCAAGATCTGCAGACTAGCTCCTACGATCAGTACTTC.

Comments on this clonotype: Germline is not matched at one junction end, which may reflect a read error. The gene calls are TRBV6-1 and TRBJ1-6; a possible D gene is TRBD1 (5 bases). The CDR3 has 19 amino acids. Germline V gene sequence: CDR1 MNHNS, CDR2 SASEGT. The CDR3 sequence: CASSVAMRGAAQSNSPLHF. Written as DNA, the CDR3 is TGTGCCAGTAGTGTAGCAATGAGGGGAGCGGCCCAGAGTAATTCACCCCTCCACTTT.

The J gene is TRBJ1-1, the V gene TRBV29-1; no reliable D call. From germline, CDR1 is SQVTM and CDR2 ANQGSEA. The CDR3 spans 13 residues. CDR3 sequence reads: CGAGNGQNTEAFF. CDR3 DNA: TGCGGCGCTGGTAACGGCCAGAACACTGAAGCTTTCTTT.

As for this clonotype: Compared with germline, one end of the junction differs, possibly owing to a read error. The rearrangement uses TRBV29-1 and TRBJ2-1; 7 bases fit TRBD2. CDR3 length equals 14 residues. Per the germline V gene, CDR1 is SQVTM and CDR2 is ANQGSEA. The CDR3 DNA reads as TGCAGCGTTGACGTTGCGGGAGTGTACAATGAGGAGTTCTTC. Translation gives CSVDVAGVYNEEFF.

Worth noting for this clonotype: At one end the junction does not follow the germline gene, possibly because of a read error. The rearrangement joins TRBV20-1 to TRBJ2-3; 9 bases line up with TRBD1. This CDR3 comprises 21 residues. The germline gives CDR1 DFQATT, CDR2 SNEGSKA (reference sequence). The CDR3 sequence: CIAKGFDRTGVSWEASDTQYF. CDR3 nucleotides: TGCATTGCTAAAGGGTTCGACCGGACAGGGGTCTCGTGGGAGGCATCTGATACGCAGTATTTT.

The chain employs TRBV6-6 and TRBJ1-5, with D perhaps matching TRBD1 (5 bases). Trimming pared 6 bases from V and 6 bases from J, leaving 21 bases between. This CDR3 has 16 residues. Germline V gives CDR1 MNHNY, CDR2 SVGAGI (reference sequence). The CDR3 DNA follows: TGTGCCAGCAGATCAGAGCCTTCAGGGTTTGTTCAGCCCCAGCATTTT. Protein product: CASRSEPSGFVQPQHF.

A word on this clonotype: The conserved phenylalanine or tryptophan normally closing the CDR3 is absent here, so this likely arose from a read error. V and J are TRBV20-1 and TRBJ2-5; either TRBD1 or TRBD2 may fit D (5 bases each). V lost 8 bases and J lost 7, with 14 bases in between. The germline gives CDR1 DFQATT, CDR2 SNEGSKA (reference sequence). The CDR3 is 11 amino acids. The CDR3 DNA reads TGCAGTATAGCCATGAGGGGGACCCAGTACTCC. This translates into CSIAMRGTQYS.